One TCR beta chain is described in this entry. Its antigen is undetermined. The ends were cut back, 1 base at V and 1 base at J, with 8 bases in the middle. There are 14 residues in the CDR3. The germline gives CDR1 SGHNT, CDR2 YYREEE (reference sequence). Naive CD8 cells comprised CD45RO-negative, CCR7-positively selected cells, excluding terminally differentiated effector memory CD45RA+ cells. The sample originates from a study of shared clonotypes between healthy human individuals. Profiling relied on immunoSEQ multiplex PCR, and the TCRdb table lists in-frame clones only, not all of them. Of approximately 810,000 clones detected, roughly 92% appear once; the ten largest clones hold about 25%. The study, taken as a whole, reports: Naive subsets generally exceeded memory subsets in estimated richness.

The receptor was isolated from a man younger than 40 in good health. Sequenced input: naive CD8+ T cells sorted from blood. The J gene is TRBJ1-1, the V gene TRBV5-4; D is unresolved. CDR3 loop: CASSLNVENTEAFF. The CDR3 DNA sequence: TGTGCCAGCAGCTTGAACGTCGAGAACACTGAAGCTTTCTTT.